The clone carrying this TCR beta chain was detected a few times. The target antigen is unknown. V was cut by 2 bases and J by 5 bases, with 9 bases left in between. The CDR3 length is 12 residues. Per germline, CDR1 SQVTM and CDR2 ANQGSEA. This sample is drawn from a study of regulatory T cells in long-lasting Graves disease. Study conclusions and caveats: Among samples with persistent disease, TRBV28, TRBJ1-2 and TRBJ2-5 were favored. Persistent patients had a count of shared public clonotypes (more than 2,500) that exceeded that of new patients (966).

With iRepertoire HTBI primers and Arm-PCR of CDR3 regions, TCR beta libraries were built. TCRdb ran MiXCR on the multiplex PCR reads and lists one entry per CDR3 protein. The data contain 700,000 or so distinct CDR3 sequences, about 30% of them singletons. Time point defined: persistent/refractory GD, antithyroid drugs over 5 years with positive TRAb. The TCR library was made from RNA that had been extracted from PBMCs in TRIzol. The TCR originated in a female donor with Graves disease. V usage is TRBV29-1 and J usage is TRBJ1-1, with a tentative D call TRBD1 (5 bases). Specimen: peripheral blood mononuclear cells (PBMCs), collected when the disease was refractory, from a patient treated with antithyroid drugs. The CDR3 here is CSVEMGGTEAFF. The CDR3 nucleotides read TGCAGCGTTGAAATGGGGGGGACTGAAGCTTTCTTT.